Listed here are 24 T cell receptor beta chains from one sample, sequenced in a study of cytomegalovirus exposure and HLA in healthy donors. Both 60 Vbeta primers and 13 Jbeta primers went into the PCR. Repertoires were generated with immunoSEQ multiplex PCR, while TCRdb's copy carries only in-frame clones and drops some. The sample lists 100,000 to 140,000 clones, under 85% occurring once. Input material: PBMCs. The source is a male donor in good health and CMV-seronegative.

The rearrangement uses TRBV27 and TRBJ1-4, with 9 bases lining up with TRBD1. Germline CDR1 MNHEY, CDR2 SMNVEV (reference sequence). CDR3 size: 16 residues. Losses at the gene ends were 5 bases for V and 7 bases for J; bases not matched to a gene: 11. This chain's CDR3 is CASSPLTGQGSEKLFF. The CDR3 nucleotides read TGTGCCAGCAGTCCGTTAACAGGACAGGGGAGTGAAAAACTGTTTTTT. Drawing the rest from reference TRBV27 and TRBJ1-4, the complete variable domain is EAQVTQNPRYLITVTGKKLTVTCSQNMNHEYMSWYRQDPGLGLRQIYYSMNVEVTDKGDVPEGYKVSRKEKRNFPLILESPSPNQTSLYFCASSPLTGQGSEKLFFGSGTQLSVL.

This clone was seen once. CDR3 region: CASSSVLGNTEAFF. CDR3 bases: TGTGCCAGCAGCTCCGTACTAGGGAACACTGAAGCTTTCTTT. J is TRBJ1-1 and V is TRBV7-9, with unresolved D. The CDR3 has 14 residues. Germline assignment: CDR1 SEHNR and CDR2 FQNEAQ (reference sequence). V lost 4 bases, J lost 1 base, and 10 bases lay in between.

V is TRBV4-1 and J is TRBJ2-1, with 11 bases identical to TRBD2. Germline CDR1 MGHRA, CDR2 YSYEKL. This CDR3 spans 20 amino acids. Trimming removed 0 bases from V and 6 bases from J; junction bases left unmatched: 16. The DNA of the CDR3 is TGCGCCAGCAGCCAAGATCTACTAGCGGGAGCAGTTAGGTGGGGCAATGAGCAGTTCTTC. It encodes CASSQDLLAGAVRWGNEQFF.

This clone has only a few counts. V and J are TRBV11-2 and TRBJ2-3; a possible D gene is TRBD2 (7 bases). This CDR3 has 18 amino acids. Per germline, CDR1 SGHAT and CDR2 FQNNGV. Trimming stripped 1 base from V and 2 bases from J, with 19 bases between. In DNA, the CDR3 is TGTGCCAGCAGCTTAGCCCGAGGGGGAGCGGGGTACACAGATACGCAGTATTTT. Its protein is CASSLARGGAGYTDTQYF.

The chain couples TRBV6-6 to TRBJ2-3, with 10 bases aligning to TRBD2. In germline, CDR1 is MNHNY, CDR2 SVGAGI (reference sequence). The CDR3 length is 14 residues. V shed 5 bases, J shed 6 bases, and the junction held 5 bases outside the gene matches. CDR3 in amino acids: CASSPSGRADTQYF. The CDR3 DNA reads TGTGCCAGCAGTCCCAGCGGGAGGGCGGATACGCAGTATTTT.

The chain joins TRBV11-2 to TRBJ1-2; D might be TRBD1 (5 bases). CDR1 is SGHAT, CDR2 FQNNGV, per germline. The ends were cut back, 3 bases at V and 2 bases at J, with 7 bases in the middle. This CDR3 contains 13 residues. The CDR3 sequence is CASSLGLNYGYTF. Here the CDR3 DNA reads TGTGCCAGCAGCTTGGGACTGAACTATGGCTACACCTTC.

The rearrangement joins TRBV6-1 to TRBJ1-2; D remains unclear. Germline V lookup: CDR1 MNHNS, CDR2 SASEGT. With 6 bases removed from V and 12 bases from J, the gap between germline ends came to 8 bases. This CDR3 has 9 residues. CDR3 in DNA: TGTGCCAGCAGGTATCCTGACACCTTC. Protein sequence: CASRYPDTF.

The chain carries TRBV28 and TRBJ1-5; 8 bases match TRBD1. J was trimmed by 4 bases and V by 4 bases; bases with no gene match: 3. There are 14 residues in the CDR3. From germline, CDR1 is MDHEN and CDR2 SYDVKM. CDR3 nucleotides: TGTGCCAGCAGTTGGGGACAGGCAAATCAGCCCCAGCATTTT. Amino acids: CASSWGQANQPQHF.

This clone showed up just once. This chain joins TRBV19 and TRBJ2-1, with TRBD2 matching 11 bases. The germline V gene has CDR1 LNHDA and CDR2 SQIVND (reference sequence). J was trimmed by 8 bases and V by 3 bases; bases with no gene match: 3. The CDR3 runs 14 residues. The DNA of the CDR3 is TGTGCCAGTAGTATTACTAGCGGGAGCCATGAGCAGTTCTTC. This translates into CASSITSGSHEQFF.

The rearrangement joins TRBV28 to TRBJ2-2, with 9 positions matching TRBD1. From germline, CDR1 is MDHEN and CDR2 SYDVKM. The CDR3 loop spans 16 amino acids. J gave up 6 bases and V 3 bases, and 8 bases lay outside the gene matches. CDR3 nucleotides: TGTGCCAGCAGTTTGTCCGGGACAGGGATCGCCGGGGAGCTGTTTTTT. It is translated as CASSLSGTGIAGELFF.

This clone is a singleton in its sample. The chain links TRBV5-4 to TRBJ2-5, with D possibly TRBD2 on 7 matching bases. The DNA end is more similar to TRBJ2-7, so the J call may be wrong. Germline assignment: CDR1 SGHNT and CDR2 YYREEE (reference sequence). The length of the CDR3 is 14 residues. The CDR3 DNA is TGTGCCAGCAGCTTGGTCGGGGGGACATACGAGCAGTACTTC. This translates into CASSLVGGTYEQYF.

This chain links TRBV6-5 with TRBJ2-1, with D tentatively TRBD1 (6 bases). This CDR3 is 14 amino acids long. Germline V lookup: CDR1 MNHEY, CDR2 SVGAGI. Trimming took off 7 bases at V and 5 bases at J, with 15 bases between the two ends. The CDR3, as DNA: TGTGCCAGCAACCAACCCACAGGGAACAATGAGCAGTTCTTC. It specifies CASNQPTGNNEQFF.

The table lists this clone with a few counts. The chain carries TRBV5-8 and TRBJ1-4; TRBD1 agrees at 9 bases. The germline gives CDR1 SGHTS, CDR2 YDEGEE. With 4 bases clipped from V and 5 bases from J, the junction kept 3 bases outside the gene matches. CDR3 length: 14 amino acids. CDR3 loop: CASSRDRENEKLFF. CDR3 in DNA: TGTGCCAGCAGCCGGGACAGGGAGAATGAAAAACTGTTTTTT.

This chain joins TRBV9 and TRBJ2-1; D might be TRBD2 (6 bases). Per the germline V gene, CDR1 is SGDLS and CDR2 is YYNGEE. Deletions cut 0 bases from V and 7 bases from J, with 20 bases between. This CDR3 contains 17 residues. The CDR3 region has the DNA TGTGCCAGCAGCGTAGAAGGAATGGCGGGATTAGGAAATGAGCAGTTCTTC. Translation gives CASSVEGMAGLGNEQFF.

The rearrangement joins TRBV7-2 to TRBJ2-7; 10 positions match TRBD2. Trimming took 0 bases from V and 1 from J; bases not matched to a gene: 6. The germline V gene encodes CDR1 SGHTA and CDR2 FQGNSA. This CDR3 is built from 17 residues. CDR3 coding DNA: TGTGCCAGCAGCTTAGCTCCTAGCGGGAGACTTTCCTACGAGCAGTACTTC. It encodes CASSLAPSGRLSYEQYF.

The chain links TRBV9 to TRBJ2-5; 12 bases are shared with TRBD2. With 4 bases clipped from V and 2 bases from J, the junction kept 6 bases outside the gene matches. The CDR3 loop spans 16 amino acids. Germline CDR1 is SGDLS and CDR2 is YYNGEE. CDR3 DNA sequence: TGTGCCAGCAGCCCTAGCGGGAGGGCGATTCAAGAGACCCAGTACTTC. Translation: CASSPSGRAIQETQYF.

J is TRBJ2-1 and V is TRBV9; D not certain. Trimming cost V 2 bases and J 6 bases, with 9 bases left between them. The CDR3 runs 13 residues. Germline CDR1 is SGDLS and CDR2 is YYNGEE. Here the CDR3 DNA reads TGTGCCAGCAGCGTGGGCTCCCGCAATGAGCAGTTCTTC. It is translated as CASSVGSRNEQFF.

The genes are TRBV18 and TRBJ2-1, with TRBD1 as a possible D gene (7 bases). The CDR3 totals 15 residues. The ends were cut back, 3 bases at V and 9 bases at J, with 18 bases in the middle. CDR1 KGHSH and CDR2 LQKENI come from the germline V gene. CDR3 residues: CASSPKRESGGEQFF. CDR3 nucleotides: TGTGCCAGCTCACCTAAACGGGAGTCAGGGGGTGAGCAGTTCTTC.

This clone turned up a few times. The chain combines TRBV4-1 with TRBJ1-1; TRBD1 matches 8 bases. Losses at the gene ends were 3 bases for V and 4 bases for J; bases not matched to a gene: 7. The V gene's germline CDR1 is MGHRA and CDR2 YSYEKL. The CDR3 consists of 15 residues. The CDR3 protein is CASSQDDRGGTEAFF. The CDR3 bases are TGCGCCAGCAGCCAGGACGACAGGGGCGGCACTGAAGCTTTCTTT.

The V gene is TRBV27, the J gene TRBJ2-7, with 10 bases lining up with TRBD2. This CDR3 region has 15 residues. Germline V CDR1 and CDR2: MNHEY, SMNVEV (reference sequence). J was trimmed by 6 bases and V by 3 bases; bases with no gene match: 8. The CDR3 here is CASSLASGSRREQYF. In DNA form, the CDR3 reads TGTGCCAGCAGTTTGGCTAGCGGGAGTCGGCGCGAGCAGTACTTC.

The V call is TRBV27, the J call TRBJ1-2; D might be TRBD1 (5 bases). The CDR3 consists of 15 residues. From germline, CDR1 is MNHEY and CDR2 SMNVEV (reference sequence). V shed 3 bases and J shed 2 bases, with 13 bases lying between them. CDR3 in amino acids: CASSFQGRQNYGYTF. CDR3 DNA sequence: TGTGCCAGCAGTTTTCAGGGCAGACAAAACTATGGCTACACCTTC.

V is TRBV10-2 and J is TRBJ1-1; D not certain. The CDR3 extends over 13 amino acids. Germline lookup yields CDR1 WSHSY and CDR2 SAAADI. Trimming took 3 bases from V and 4 from J, leaving 9 bases between them. Here the CDR3 reads CASSDSGGTEAFF. The CDR3 DNA sequence: TGCGCCAGCAGTGATTCGGGAGGCACTGAAGCTTTCTTT.

This chain connects TRBV2 to TRBJ2-7, with D maybe TRBD1 (6 bases). Trimming took off 6 bases at V and 6 bases at J, with 18 bases between the two ends. This CDR3 contains 14 residues. Germline V gene sequence: CDR1 SNHLY, CDR2 FYNNEI. The CDR3 DNA reads TGTGCCAGCAGCTCGACCCCCACAGGGTTCGAGCAGTACTTC. It encodes CASSSTPTGFEQYF.

This CDR3 reads CASSPNDRGWSRSYNSPLHF. The CDR3 DNA sequence: TGTGCCAGCAGTCCTAACGACAGGGGTTGGAGTCGGTCCTATAATTCACCCCTCCACTTT. The chain joins TRBV27 to TRBJ1-6; 8 bases are a match to TRBD1. The germline gives CDR1 MNHEY, CDR2 SMNVEV (reference sequence). CDR3 length: 20 residues. The V gene end was trimmed by 5 bases and the J gene end by 1 base; junction bases not matched to a gene: 16.